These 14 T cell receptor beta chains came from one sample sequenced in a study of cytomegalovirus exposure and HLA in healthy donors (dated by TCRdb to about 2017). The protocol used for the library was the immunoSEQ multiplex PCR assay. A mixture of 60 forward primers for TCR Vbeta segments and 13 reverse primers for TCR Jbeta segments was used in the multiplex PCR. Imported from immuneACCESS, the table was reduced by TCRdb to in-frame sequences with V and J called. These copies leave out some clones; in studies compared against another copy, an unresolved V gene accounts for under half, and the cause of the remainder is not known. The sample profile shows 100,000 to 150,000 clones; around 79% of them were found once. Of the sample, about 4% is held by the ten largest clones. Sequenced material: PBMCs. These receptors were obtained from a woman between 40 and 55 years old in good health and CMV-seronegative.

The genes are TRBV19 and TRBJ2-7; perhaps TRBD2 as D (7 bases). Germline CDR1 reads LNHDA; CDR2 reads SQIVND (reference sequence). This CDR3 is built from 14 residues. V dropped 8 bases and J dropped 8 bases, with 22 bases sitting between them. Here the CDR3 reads CASEKTGVAGQQYF. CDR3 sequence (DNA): TGTGCCAGTGAGAAGACAGGTGTAGCGGGTCAGCAGTACTTC.

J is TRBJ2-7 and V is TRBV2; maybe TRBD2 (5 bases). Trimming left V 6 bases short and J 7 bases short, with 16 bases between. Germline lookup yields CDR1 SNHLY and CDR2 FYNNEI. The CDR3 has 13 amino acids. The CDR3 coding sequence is TGTGCCAGCAGCGCCGGTGAGGGCTGGGAGCAGTACTTC. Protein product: CASSAGEGWEQYF.

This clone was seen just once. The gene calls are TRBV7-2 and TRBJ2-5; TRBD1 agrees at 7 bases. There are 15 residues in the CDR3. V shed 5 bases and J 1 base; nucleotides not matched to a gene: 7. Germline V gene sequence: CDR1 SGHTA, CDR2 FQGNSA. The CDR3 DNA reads TGTGCCAGCAGCCATATCCGGGACAGCCAAGAGACCCAGTACTTC. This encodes CASSHIRDSQETQYF.

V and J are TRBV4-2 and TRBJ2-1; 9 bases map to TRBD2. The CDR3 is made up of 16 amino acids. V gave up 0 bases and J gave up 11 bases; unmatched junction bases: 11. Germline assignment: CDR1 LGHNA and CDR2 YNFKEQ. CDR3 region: CASSQDFSLAGMKQFF. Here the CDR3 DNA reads TGTGCCAGCAGCCAAGATTTTTCGCTAGCGGGGATGAAGCAGTTCTTC.

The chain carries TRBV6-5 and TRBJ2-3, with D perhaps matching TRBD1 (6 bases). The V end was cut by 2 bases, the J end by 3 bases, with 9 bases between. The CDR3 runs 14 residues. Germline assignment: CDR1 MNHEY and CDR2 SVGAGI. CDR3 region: CASSYNQGTDTQYF. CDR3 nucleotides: TGTGCCAGCAGTTACAACCAGGGGACAGATACGCAGTATTTT.

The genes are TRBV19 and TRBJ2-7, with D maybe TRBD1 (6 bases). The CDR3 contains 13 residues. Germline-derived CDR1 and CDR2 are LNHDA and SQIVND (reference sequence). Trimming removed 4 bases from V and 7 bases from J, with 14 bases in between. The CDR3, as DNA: TGTGCCAGTAGTAAGAACAGGGTCGGGGAGCAGTACTTC. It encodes CASSKNRVGEQYF.

In nucleotides, the CDR3 is TGTGCCAGCAGCTTAGTTGGATTCGGGACAGGGGCCTACGAGCAGTACTTC. Its translation: CASSLVGFGTGAYEQYF. The rearrangement uses TRBV7-6 and TRBJ2-7, with 10 bases lining up with TRBD1. This CDR3 comprises 17 residues. V shed 1 base, J shed 2 bases, and the junction held 8 bases outside the gene matches. Per germline, CDR1 SGHVS and CDR2 FNYEAQ.

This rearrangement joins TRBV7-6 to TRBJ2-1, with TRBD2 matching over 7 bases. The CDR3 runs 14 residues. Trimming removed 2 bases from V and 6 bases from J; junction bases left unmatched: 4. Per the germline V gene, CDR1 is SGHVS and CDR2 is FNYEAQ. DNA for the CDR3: TGTGCCAGCAGCTTAAGGGCGGGAGCCAATGAGCAGTTCTTC. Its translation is CASSLRAGANEQFF.

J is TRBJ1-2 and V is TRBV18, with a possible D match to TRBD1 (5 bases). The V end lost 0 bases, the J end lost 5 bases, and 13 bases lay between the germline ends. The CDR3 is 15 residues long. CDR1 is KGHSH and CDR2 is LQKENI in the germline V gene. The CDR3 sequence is CASSPPAGNRYGYTF. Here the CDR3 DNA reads TGTGCCAGCTCACCACCGGCAGGGAACCGTTATGGCTACACCTTC.

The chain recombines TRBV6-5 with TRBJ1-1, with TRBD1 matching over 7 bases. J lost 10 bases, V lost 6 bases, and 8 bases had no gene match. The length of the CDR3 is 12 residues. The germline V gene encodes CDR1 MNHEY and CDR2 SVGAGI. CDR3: CASRRYQGGAFF. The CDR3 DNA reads TGTGCCAGCAGACGTTATCAGGGGGGAGCTTTCTTT.

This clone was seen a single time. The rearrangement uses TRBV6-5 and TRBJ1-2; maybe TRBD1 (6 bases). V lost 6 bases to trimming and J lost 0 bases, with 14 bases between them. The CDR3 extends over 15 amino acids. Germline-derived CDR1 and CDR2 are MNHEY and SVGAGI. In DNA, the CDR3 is TGTGCCAGCAGCCGGGACATCGGAGCTAACTATGGCTACACCTTC. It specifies CASSRDIGANYGYTF.

The CDR3 is CASSLVGRGTQETQYF. The DNA of the CDR3 is TGTGCCAGCAGCTTAGTAGGGCGGGGGACACAAGAGACCCAGTACTTC. The genes are TRBV7-6 and TRBJ2-5, with a weak D call TRBD2 (7 bases). V dropped 1 base and J dropped 2 bases, with 14 bases sitting between them. Germline loops: CDR1 SGHVS, CDR2 FNYEAQ. The CDR3 has 16 amino acids. The whole variable domain, filled in from reference TRBV7-6 and TRBJ2-5, reads GAGVSQSPRYKVTKRGQDVALRCDPISGHVSLYWYRQALGQGPEFLTYFNYEAQQDKSGLPNDRFSAERPEGSISTLTIQRTEQRDSAMYRCASSLVGRGTQETQYFGPGTRLLVL.

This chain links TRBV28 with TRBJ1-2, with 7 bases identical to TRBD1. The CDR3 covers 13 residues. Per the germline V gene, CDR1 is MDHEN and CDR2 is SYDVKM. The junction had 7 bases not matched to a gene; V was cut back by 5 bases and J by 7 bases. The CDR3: CASSRPQGGGYTF. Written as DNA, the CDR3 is TGTGCCAGCAGTCGACCTCAGGGGGGTGGCTACACCTTC.

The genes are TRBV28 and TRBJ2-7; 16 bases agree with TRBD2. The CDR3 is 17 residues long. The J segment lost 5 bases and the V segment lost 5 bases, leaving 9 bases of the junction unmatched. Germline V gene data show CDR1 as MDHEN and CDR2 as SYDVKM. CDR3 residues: CASSLAGLAGGIHEQYF. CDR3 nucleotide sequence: TGTGCCAGCAGTCTAGCGGGACTAGCGGGAGGGATCCACGAGCAGTACTTC.